This TCR beta chain emerged from a study of blood T cell repertoires in COVID-19. The trim removed 1 base at V and 7 bases at J, leaving 9 bases unmatched. The germline V gene has CDR1 LGHDT and CDR2 YNNKEL (reference sequence). This CDR3 region has 16 residues. Sequenced by immunoSEQ multiplex PCR; TCRdb stores in-frame clones only, minus some. The repertoire consists of more than 200,000 clones, with about 83% occurring once and the leading ten covering about 2.3%. The V gene is TRBV3-1 (or the pseudogene TRBV3-2), the J gene TRBJ2-7; 11 positions agree with TRBD2. The clonotype was recovered from a middle-aged woman with active or convalescent COVID-19. The sample consisted of peripheral blood. DNA for the CDR3: TGTGCCAGCAGCCAAGCCCTAGCGGGAGGCCCCTGGGAGCAGTACTTC. Translating it yields CASSQALAGGPWEQYF.